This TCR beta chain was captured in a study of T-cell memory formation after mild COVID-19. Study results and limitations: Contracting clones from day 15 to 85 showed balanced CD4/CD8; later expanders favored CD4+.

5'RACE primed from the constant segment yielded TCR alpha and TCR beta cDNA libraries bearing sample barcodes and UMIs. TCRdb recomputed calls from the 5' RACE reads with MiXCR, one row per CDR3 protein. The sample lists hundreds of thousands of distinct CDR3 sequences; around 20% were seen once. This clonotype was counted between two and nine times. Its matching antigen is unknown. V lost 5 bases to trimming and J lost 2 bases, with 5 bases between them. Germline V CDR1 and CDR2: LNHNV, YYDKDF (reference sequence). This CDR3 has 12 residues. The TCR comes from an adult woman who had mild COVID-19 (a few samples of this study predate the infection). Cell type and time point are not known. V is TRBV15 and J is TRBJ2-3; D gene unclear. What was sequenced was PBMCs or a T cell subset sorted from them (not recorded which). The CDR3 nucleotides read TGTGCCACCAGCTTCCACACAGATACGCAGTATTTT. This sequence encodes CATSFHTDTQYF.